This T cell receptor beta chain is drawn from a study of identical twins. TCRdb fed the 5' RACE reads into MiXCR, producing one record per CDR3 protein. The sample records under 900,000 distinct CDR3 sequences, about 20% being singletons. Trimming took 0 bases from V and 6 from J; bases not matched to a gene: 6. From germline, CDR1 is SEHNR and CDR2 FQNEAQ (reference sequence). The CDR3 totals 15 residues. These data were also filed under a second study, of T cells expressing NK-cell markers. This second study says: Whether expanded NKG2C+ T cell clones were HCMV specific stayed uncertain.

The TCR comes from a woman aged 18 to 35 in good health. V and J are TRBV7-9 and TRBJ1-2; the match to TRBD1 covers 8 bases. The sequencing input was PBMCs. Here the CDR3 DNA reads TGTGCCAGCAGCTTAGCTCATCGACAGGGGAATGGCTACACCTTC. Protein: CASSLAHRQGNGYTF.